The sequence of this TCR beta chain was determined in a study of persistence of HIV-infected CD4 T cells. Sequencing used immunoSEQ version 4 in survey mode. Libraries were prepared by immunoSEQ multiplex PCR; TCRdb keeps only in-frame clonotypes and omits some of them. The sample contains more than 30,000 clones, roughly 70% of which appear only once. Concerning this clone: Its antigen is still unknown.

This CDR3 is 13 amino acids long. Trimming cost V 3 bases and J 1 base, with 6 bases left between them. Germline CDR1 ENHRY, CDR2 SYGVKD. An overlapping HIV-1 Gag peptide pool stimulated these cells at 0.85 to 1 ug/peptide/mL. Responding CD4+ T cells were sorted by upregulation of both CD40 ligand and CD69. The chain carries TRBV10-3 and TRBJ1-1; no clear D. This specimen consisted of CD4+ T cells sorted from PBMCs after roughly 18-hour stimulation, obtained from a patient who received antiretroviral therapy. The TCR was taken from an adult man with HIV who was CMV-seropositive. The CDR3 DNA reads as TGTGCCATCAGTGATCTAGGGAACACTGAAGCTTTCTTT. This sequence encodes CAISDLGNTEAFF.